The next 5 T cell receptor beta chains were all read from a single sample in a study of blood T cell repertoires in COVID-19. The table came from immunoSEQ multiplex PCR; TCRdb's copy has only in-frame clones and leaves some out. The table lists 110,000 or so clones, around 83% of them singletons, with about 3.4% in the top ten. Sample: peripheral blood. The origin of the receptors is a middle-aged man with acute or convalescent COVID-19.

The rearrangement uses TRBV19 and TRBJ2-1; 7 bases fit TRBD1. This CDR3 contains 15 residues. The germline V gene encodes CDR1 LNHDA and CDR2 SQIVND (reference sequence). After removal of 5 bases from V and 6 bases from J, the junction contained 10 bases not matched to a gene. As DNA, the CDR3 is TGTGCCAGTAGTGCAACAGGGGTCTACGGCAATGAGCAGTTCTTC. It translates to CASSATGVYGNEQFF.

The CDR3, as DNA: TGTGCCAGCAGCTTAGATGTAGCGGGGGCTGGCCAAGAGACCCAGTACTTC. Protein product: CASSLDVAGAGQETQYF. The J gene is TRBJ2-5, the V gene TRBV11-2, with 9 bases aligning to TRBD2. V lost 0 bases to trimming and J lost 1 base; unmatched junction nucleotides: 6. The CDR3 loop spans 17 amino acids. Looked up from germline, CDR1 is SGHAT and CDR2 is FQNNGV.

The chain links TRBV15 to TRBJ1-5; D is unclear. Germline-derived CDR1 and CDR2 are LNHNV and YYDKDF (reference sequence). CDR3 size: 13 residues. Trimming shortened V by 0 bases and J by 5 bases, and 5 bases separated the two germline ends. The CDR3 spells CATSRDRYQPQHF. CDR3 nucleotide sequence: TGTGCCACCAGCAGAGATAGATATCAGCCCCAGCATTTT.

V gene TRBV11-1 combines with J gene TRBJ2-7; tentative D call: TRBD1 (6 bases). The CDR3 extends over 14 amino acids. Trimming left V 3 bases short and J 4 bases short, with 13 bases between. CDR1 and CDR2 from the germline V gene are SGHAT and FQDESV (reference sequence). Here the CDR3 reads CASSLRPQGYEQYF. CDR3 coding DNA: TGTGCCAGCAGCTTGAGGCCACAGGGATACGAGCAGTACTTC.

The chain employs TRBV3-1 (or the pseudogene TRBV3-2) and TRBJ1-1; D unresolved. CDR1 is LGHDT and CDR2 is YNNKEL in the germline V gene (reference sequence). There are 14 residues in the CDR3. With 0 bases removed from V and 1 base from J, the gap between germline ends came to 6 bases. CDR3 loop: CASSQEYGNTEAFF. DNA for the CDR3: TGTGCCAGCAGCCAAGAATACGGGAACACTGAAGCTTTCTTT.